Here is one T cell receptor beta chain with its context. The data were produced by immunoSEQ multiplex PCR, yet TCRdb's version contains in-frame clones alone and is incomplete. The table shows 310,000 or so clones, with about 89% occurring only once. Those enrolled, adults aged roughly 18 to 95 years, came from about two dozen US areas. Before being deemed recovered, Cohort 3 donors had two negative PCRs, clearance, or symptom resolution. V lost 2 bases and J lost 8; bases outside the gene matches: 10. The germline gives CDR1 SGHTA, CDR2 FQGTGA. CDR3 length: 16 amino acids. This sample was taken from a study of blood T cell repertoires in COVID-19. Study summary: Nucleic acid was either cDNA or gDNA, and it came from T cells, B-cell-depleted T cells, or PBMCs.

This TCR was sampled from a woman between 40 and 55 years old who had recovered from COVID-19. Sequenced sample: PBMCs or T cells enriched from blood (not recorded which). The chain employs TRBV7-3 and TRBJ2-1, with 9 bases aligning to TRBD1. The DNA for the CDR3 is TGTGCCAGCAGCTTAGGTTCGGGGACAGGGATCGATGAGCAGTTCTTC. Translating it yields CASSLGSGTGIDEQFF.